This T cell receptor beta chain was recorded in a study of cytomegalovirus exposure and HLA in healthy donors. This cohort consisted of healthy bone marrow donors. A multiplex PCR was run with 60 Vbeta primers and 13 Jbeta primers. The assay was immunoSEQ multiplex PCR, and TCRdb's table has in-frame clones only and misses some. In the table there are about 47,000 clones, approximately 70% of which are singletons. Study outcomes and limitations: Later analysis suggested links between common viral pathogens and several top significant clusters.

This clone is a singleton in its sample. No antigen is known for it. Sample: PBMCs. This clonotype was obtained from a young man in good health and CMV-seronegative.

The CDR3 here is CSVTGAGSTDTQYF. Here the CDR3 DNA reads TGCAGCGTAACGGGCGCGGGTAGCACAGATACGCAGTATTTT. This chain connects TRBV29-1 to TRBJ2-3; a weak D match, TRBD2 (5 bases). CDR1 and CDR2 (germline): SQVTM, ANQGSEA. This CDR3 spans 14 amino acids. V lost 6 bases and J lost 0, with 13 bases in between.